This T cell receptor (beta chain) was retrieved from a study of cytomegalovirus exposure and HLA in healthy donors (TCRdb year 2017). A note on the overall study: An earlier analysis of some 600 of the donors reported approximately 280 Gb of sequence data and some 110 million unique TCR beta sequences obtained from about 170 million T cells. An early release that covered approximately 600 HLA-typed donors contained approximately 300 gigabases of sequencing data and tens of millions of unique TCR sequences. Of the roughly 400 genotyped donors, approximately 82% fell in the genetic ancestry cluster associated with self-reported Caucasian donors. The study was designed to test whether signatures of past pathogen exposure could be identified by cataloging public T cell receptors. The T cell repertoires of 666 subjects were profiled by immunosequencing and related to cytomegalovirus serostatus. In addition to the first cohort of hundreds of subjects, a separate validation cohort of approximately 130 different subjects was used. To predict cytomegalovirus infection status, the study combined high-throughput TCR immunosequencing, statistical association of individual TCRs with disease status, and machine learning. To study patterns of TCR occurrence, a later analysis re-analyzed previously published TCR beta repertoires from 550 to 800 donors and added high-resolution HLA genotyping. In the later analysis, no new phenotypic data were used to find candidate immune exposures; instead, reliance was placed on TCR beta sequences and their occurrence across donors. To decide whether each TCR beta V gene segment behaved as functional or pseudogenic, an earlier analysis of approximately 620 of the donors relied on high-throughput TCR beta sequencing. Donor age, sex, ethnicity and CMV serostatus were compiled alongside the repertoire data. Genome-wide SNP genotypes for about three fifths of the roughly 670 donors were used in a later genetic analysis, which treated that subset as a discovery cohort. All discovery cohort repertoires had been generated on a single sequencing platform. HLA typing covered class I and class II loci at four-digit resolution. The number of typed donors differed by locus: 629-630 for A, B, C, DRB1 and DQB1; 500 to 550 for DQA1; 600 to 610 for DPA1; and some 430 for DPB1. Four or five DR-DQ haplotypes were handled as single units for association and clustering, since linkage in the cohort was strong. On average, roughly 250,000 unique TCR beta nucleotide sequences were sequenced per donor among some 420 genotyped donors of the cohort, with 15% to 20% of those sequences being non-productive.

The cohort comprised 670 or so healthy bone marrow donors. All cohort members were sampled while nominally healthy, although unrecorded immune exposures were likely present. The donor was CMV seronegative and belonged to the group of 350 or so seronegative cohort members. A peripheral blood sample was provided by each donor, and peripheral blood mononuclear cells were used for TCR beta sequencing. Genomic DNA extraction from the blood cell samples was performed with the Qiagen DNeasy Blood Extraction Kit. This clone was seen a few times. The antigen this receptor binds is unknown. Base qualities are not at hand, and no much larger clone is one base apart. Receptor libraries were prepared by the immunoSEQ multiplex PCR assay. The multiplex PCR relied on a mix of 60 forward primers for TCR Vbeta segments and 13 reverse primers for TCR Jbeta segments. Amplification of the CDR3 region of rearranged TCR beta genes was performed with a multiplex PCR assay on genomic DNA. Amplified TCR beta libraries were sequenced as 87-base-pair reads on the Illumina HiSeq System. The original methods were these. Across the 500 to 850 repertoires, a later analysis counted 75 million to 90 million unique TCR beta chains, roughly 11 million of which were shared by at least two donors. To remove PCR and sequencing errors, raw reads were error-corrected and collapsed into unique sequences using a nearest-neighbor algorithm that merged closely related sequences. V, D and J gene segments were assigned by aligning CDR3 sequences to IMGT reference sequences. For a sequence to be retained, at least a six-nucleotide match to both a V gene segment and a J gene segment was required. Rearrangements were called productive when the CDR3 lacked stop codons and stayed in frame with V and J; all others were non-productive. Following IMGT convention, CDR3 was defined as the stretch from the second conserved V-encoded cysteine to the conserved J-encoded phenylalanine. Sequences without an unambiguous match to a single V gene segment were excluded from the earlier analysis of 450 to 750 of the donors. An earlier analysis of just under 600 of the donors called V segments functional above 56.7% productive rearrangements and segregating when the between-donor standard deviation exceeded 5%. A statistical classification framework was developed to diagnose cytomegalovirus status using the catalog of TCR beta chain sequences. A later analysis assigned V and J genes by comparing TCR nucleotide sequences with IMGT/GENE-DB human TR gene sequences. Using the TCRdist pipeline, a later analysis assigned CDR3 sequences along with most-parsimonious VDJ recombination scenarios. In a later analysis, every TCR beta chain was defined by the combination of its CDR3 amino acid sequence and its V-gene family, and reads without a unique V-gene family were dropped. To address suspected cross-contamination and a sequencing artifact, a later analysis removed a few hundred highly shared, low-generation-probability nucleotide sequences. For each public chain, a later analysis derived a clonal expansion index from normalized ranks of inferred template counts within each repertoire. Generation probabilities in a later analysis came from a VDJ recombination model fitted to out-of-frame rearrangements, and those results were checked against IGoR. In a later analysis, TCR-TCR, TCR-HLA and TCR-CMV co-occurrence was scored with hypergeometric tests, and a repertoire-size bias correction was applied to TCR pairs. In a later analysis, false discovery rates were estimated by permuting HLA or CMV assignments 20 times. In a later analysis, co-occurring TCRs were grouped using DBSCAN, and TCRdist sequence similarity was added for clustering within HLA-allele-positive subsets. Repertoires with fewer than 30,000 or more than 120,000 public chains were left out of co-occurrence clustering, as were about 5 repertoires with anomalous nucleotide sharing. Sourced from immuneACCESS, this table was stored by TCRdb with only in-frame sequences that have V and J called. A share of the clones is absent; for the studies checked, an unresolved V gene accounts for under half, and the remainder has no known explanation. The DNA was the basis for D and trimming; V, J and clone size are from that table. For this sample the table gives 140,000 or so clones, of which under 90% were detected only once. 2% to 2.5% of the sample rests with the top ten.

Clipping removes 6 bases from V and 6 bases from J, with 4 as the unmatched junction base count. From the germline V gene, CDR1 is MRHNA and CDR2 is SNTAGT. The CDR3 goes from the cysteine to the phenylalanine over 13 residues. The read is trimmed to its CDR3 DNA, 39 bases read in frame from base 1. Results and caveats for the whole study, not just this receptor: The only immune exposure information available for the cohort was CMV serostatus. The presence/absence analyses assumed that sequencing depth was roughly uniform across donors, and that assumption may not be true. In a later analysis, HLA-associated TCR beta chains showed more clonal expansion and lower generation probabilities than non-associated chains that were equally common. In the study, roughly 160 TCR beta chains were listed as associated with cytomegalovirus. Cytomegalovirus status was reported to be diagnosed by the classifier with high specificity and sensitivity in both the original and validation cohorts. About 15 rarely observed V segments, including chromosome 9 orphons, were excluded from the earlier analysis of about 500 of the donors because counts were too low. Because HLA typing was missing for some donors at each locus, association tests included only the typed subset. Broadly in line with IMGT annotations, most TCR beta V segments showed up in productive rearrangements about 87% or about 30% of the time in an earlier analysis of around 600 of the donors. In vitro tests confirmed that three of the cytomegalovirus-associated TCR beta chains recognize cytomegalovirus antigens. Linkage disequilibrium might explain the correlated functional status among segregating V segments, but an unknown experimental factor could not be ruled out. In a later analysis, most CMV-associated TCR beta chains were found to appear HLA-restricted, with HLA associations seemingly driven largely by CMV exposure. A further reported finding was that TCR beta sequences accurately predicted the HLA-A and HLA-B alleles for most subjects in the first cohort. Some IMGT-functional V segments, including TRBV6-2 and TRBV6-3, could not be distinguished by the 87-base-pair reads and were therefore excluded. In this cohort, only TCR beta chains were sequenced, and detectable features were limited by the absence of alpha or paired-chain data. When HLA alleles, especially DR and DQ, strongly co-occurred, TCR associations were difficult to assign to individual alleles. It was suggested by the authors that the approach could potentially be generalized to other disease states and immunological phenotypes. The sequencing pipeline was judged likely to have produced a cluster of highly shared sequence variants as a technical artifact. According to a later genetic analysis, donors in an Asian-associated ancestry cluster had fewer N-insertions in productive TCRs than the approximately 610-donor mean. A later analysis found that TCR association rates varied across HLA loci, with DRB1 alleles showing the most associated TCRs and HLA-C alleles the fewest. V-gene and J-gene trimming of TCR beta chains was associated with a missense DCLRE1C variant in a later genetic analysis, and the association was replicated in an independent cohort. Several of the top co-occurrence clusters appeared to be linked to parvovirus B19, influenza, CMV and Epstein-Barr virus, according to a later analysis. Specific HLA alleles were associated with 15,000 to 20,000 TCR beta sequences at a false discovery rate of 0.05 in a later analysis. Most TCR sequences were seen in very few donors, while some public TCRs were found in many individuals.

The sequenced sample consisted of PBMCs. This TCR came from a boy aged 2 to 9 in good health and CMV-seronegative. Recombination connected TRBV6-4 to TRBJ1-2, with 10 bases matching TRBD1. The CDR3 amino acid sequence is: CASSPGQGNGYTF. The DNA is as follows: TGTGCCAGCAGCCCGGGACAGGGGAATGGCTACACCTTC.